The entry that follows covers one TCR beta chain sequence. Which antigen it targets is not known. Base qualities are missing; no much larger clone stands one base away. This specimen belongs to a study of T cell responses to AZD1222 COVID-19 vaccine (dated by TCRdb to the early 2020s). As for the study more broadly: A total of 240 or so trial participants underwent TCR sequencing, of whom about 200 had received two doses of AZD1222 and 26 had received two doses of the MenACWY control vaccine. Trial participants were enrolled into age subgroups of 18-55, 56-69 and 70-plus years, which contained about 150, 28 and 57 TCR-sequenced participants, respectively.

The CDR3 regions of human TCRbeta chains were subjected to immunosequencing. The study's own analysis went as follows. TCRs in the repertoires were compared against a reference library of SARS-CoV-2-specific TCRs that had been generated with the MIRA antigen-specificity platform. Breadth meant the fraction of unique TCRs that were SARS-CoV-2-associated, whereas depth meant the fraction of total T cells that were SARS-CoV-2-associated. Each spike-specific TCR was assigned to its reactive spike region and to a CD4 or CD8 class using the MIRA data. Log10-transformed breadth and depth values were compared by one-way ANOVA with Sidak's multiple comparisons tests. Imported from immuneACCESS, the table was reduced by TCRdb to in-frame sequences with V and J called. These copies leave out some clones; in studies compared against another copy, an unresolved V gene accounts for under half, and the cause of the remainder is not known. V and J calls and clone size follow that table, whereas D and trimming were derived from the DNA. For this sample there are about 61,000 clones; around 81% appear just once. In total, the top ten clones hold approximately 26% of the sample.

According to the study, the label for this sample's time point signals: about 28 days (+/-7) after the second vaccine dose. AZD1222 recipients whose second dose came at about 4 weeks and those whose second dose came at about 12 weeks were combined into one group, since spike-specific TCR depth and breadth did not differ between the two schedules. The vaccinee samples were drawn from two UK trials, COV001 and COV002, one of which was a single-blind randomized controlled phase 2/3 trial testing AZD1222 (ChAdOx1 nCoV-19) in healthy adults. Trial participant PBMC samples were collected at day 0 and day 28 after the second dose for TCRbeta chain sequencing. V was cut back by 5 bases and J by 4 bases, leaving a gap of 9 bases between them. The CDR3 runs 13 residues from the cysteine to the phenylalanine. Just CDR3 DNA is preserved here, 39 bases in frame from base 1. CDR1 and CDR2 (SGHTA, FQGTGA) derive from the germline V gene.

What the research found in general, with its limitations: No day 14 peak-response samples were available, so repertoires were characterized only after the peak T cell response. Conclusions about previously exposed vaccinees are limited, since just a handful of AZD1222 recipients were seropositive for SARS-CoV-2 at baseline. Nearly half of unique spike-specific TCRs reportedly recognized epitopes outside regions mutated in the B.1.351 and B.1.1.7 variants. A significant rise in spike-specific TCR breadth and depth was observed after two AZD1222 doses relative to day 0 and relative to MenACWY recipients. Most participants were white British and females outnumbered males, and the authors suggested that clonal diversity may have been underestimated. Vaccine-associated CD4 TCRs spanned the whole spike protein, with dominant responses in regions 160-218 and 743-854. In the small 56-69-year group, the increase in depth fell short of significance, most likely because of low power.

The rearranged chain carries TRBV7-3 and TRBJ2-1, with the identity of the D gene unclear. Sequencing was performed on peripheral blood, taken 28 days after the second AZD1222 dose. The TCR originated in an adult who received the AZD1222 COVID-19 vaccine. This receptor carries the CDR3 CASSPQQYNEQFF. In nucleotide form, the sequence is TGTGCCAGCAGCCCCCAACAGTACAATGAGCAGTTCTTC.